This TCR beta chain was sequenced in a study of human T cells and chemical hapten exposure. Study-level points and caveats: Those TCRs sitting above 1 in 1000 frequency stayed the same with DPC sensitization. Counts of TCRs expanded at PT1 correlated positively with patch test score.

Looked up from germline, CDR1 is KGHSY and CDR2 is FQNENV. V gave up 5 bases and J gave up 6 bases, with 14 bases separating them. CDR3 length: 14 amino acids. On this clonotype: Its antigen is currently unknown.

The time point is: patch test 2, 6 weeks after DPC sensitization. Treatment defined: therapeutic diphenylcyclopropenone sensitization with weekly scalp DPC. The study extracted total RNA from unfractionated whole blood. TCRdb re-called the RACE reads through MiXCR, storing one row per CDR3 protein. The data show approximately 69,000 distinct CDR3 sequences, under 13% seen once. The specimen was whole blood, collected in connection with sensitization to the hapten diphenylcyclopropenone (DPC). The V call is TRBV16, the J call TRBJ2-1; D is tentatively TRBD1 or TRBD2 (7 bases each). The source of this sequence is a woman between 45 and 60 years old with alopecia areata. Some clones in this sample may be carry-over from other donors' samples. CDR3 in amino acids: CASSFQGEGNEQFF. DNA of the CDR3: TGTGCCAGCAGCTTCCAGGGGGAGGGCAATGAGCAGTTCTTC.